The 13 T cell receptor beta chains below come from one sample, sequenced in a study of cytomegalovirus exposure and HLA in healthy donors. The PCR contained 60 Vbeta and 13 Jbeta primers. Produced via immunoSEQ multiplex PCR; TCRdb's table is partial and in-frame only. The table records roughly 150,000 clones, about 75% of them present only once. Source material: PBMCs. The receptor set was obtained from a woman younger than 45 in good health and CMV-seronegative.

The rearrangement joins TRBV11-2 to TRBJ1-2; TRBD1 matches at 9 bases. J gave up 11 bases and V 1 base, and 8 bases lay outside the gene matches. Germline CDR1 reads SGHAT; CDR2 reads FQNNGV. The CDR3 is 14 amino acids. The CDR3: CASSLAGTGTHYTF. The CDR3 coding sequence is TGTGCCAGCAGCTTAGCCGGGACAGGGACTCATTACACCTTC. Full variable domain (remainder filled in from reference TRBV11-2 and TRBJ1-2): EAGVAQSPRYKIIEKRQSVAFWCNPISGHATLYWYQQILGQGPKLLIQFQNNGVVDDSQLPKDRFSAERLKGVDSTLKIQPAKLEDSAVYLCASSLAGTGTHYTFGSGTRLTVV.

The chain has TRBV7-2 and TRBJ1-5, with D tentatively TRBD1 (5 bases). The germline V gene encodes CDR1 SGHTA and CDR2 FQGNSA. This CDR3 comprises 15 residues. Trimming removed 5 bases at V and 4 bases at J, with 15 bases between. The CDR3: CASSPGTLVNQPQHF. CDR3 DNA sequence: TGTGCCAGCAGCCCCGGGACTCTCGTGAATCAGCCCCAGCATTTT.

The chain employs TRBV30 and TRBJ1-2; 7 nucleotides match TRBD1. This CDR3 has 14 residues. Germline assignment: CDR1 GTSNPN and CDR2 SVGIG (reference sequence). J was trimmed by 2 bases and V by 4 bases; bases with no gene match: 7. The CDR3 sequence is CAWTTGVGNYGYTF. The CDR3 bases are TGTGCCTGGACCACAGGGGTTGGGAACTATGGCTACACCTTC.

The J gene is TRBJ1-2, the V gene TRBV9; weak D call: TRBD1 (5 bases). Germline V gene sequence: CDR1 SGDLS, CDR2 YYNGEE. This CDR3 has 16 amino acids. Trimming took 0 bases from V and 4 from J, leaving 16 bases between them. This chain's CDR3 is CASSVAQGKGAYGYTF. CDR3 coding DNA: TGTGCCAGCAGCGTAGCGCAGGGCAAGGGCGCCTATGGCTACACCTTC.

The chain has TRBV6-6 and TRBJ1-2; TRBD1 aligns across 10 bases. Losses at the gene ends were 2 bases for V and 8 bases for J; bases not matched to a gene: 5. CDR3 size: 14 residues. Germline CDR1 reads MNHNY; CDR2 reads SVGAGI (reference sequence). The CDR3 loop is CASSYLGQGGGYTF. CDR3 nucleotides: TGTGCCAGCAGTTACCTCGGACAGGGGGGAGGCTACACCTTC.

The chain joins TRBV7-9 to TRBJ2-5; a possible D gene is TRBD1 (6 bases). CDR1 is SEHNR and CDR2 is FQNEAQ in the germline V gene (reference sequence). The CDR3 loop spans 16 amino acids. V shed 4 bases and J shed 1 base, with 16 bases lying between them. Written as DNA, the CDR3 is TGTGCCAGCAGCTCAGCTACCTGGACAGCCCAAGAGACCCAGTACTTC. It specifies CASSSATWTAQETQYF.

The CDR3 protein is CASTPLEWRNTEAFF. The CDR3 DNA follows: TGTGCCAGCACCCCATTAGAGTGGAGGAACACTGAAGCTTTCTTT. V and J are TRBV7-9 and TRBJ1-1; D call uncertain. CDR1 SEHNR and CDR2 FQNEAQ come from the germline V gene (reference sequence). Between the trimmed V and J ends, which lost 7 bases and 1 base, there was a span of 16 bases. The CDR3 runs 15 residues.

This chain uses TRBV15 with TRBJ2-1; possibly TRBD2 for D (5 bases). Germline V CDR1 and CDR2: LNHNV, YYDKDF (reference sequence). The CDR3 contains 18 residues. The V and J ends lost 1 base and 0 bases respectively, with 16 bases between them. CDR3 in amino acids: CATSRGPAVLSSYNEQFF. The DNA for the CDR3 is TGTGCCACCAGCAGAGGACCAGCGGTTCTGAGCTCCTACAATGAGCAGTTCTTC.

The CDR3, as DNA: TGTGCCAGCAGCTTAGTCCGAAAACAGAACACCGGGGAGCTGTTTTTT. This sequence encodes CASSLVRKQNTGELFF. The rearrangement joins TRBV11-2 to TRBJ2-2; D is unresolved. CDR3 size: 16 residues. Per the germline V gene, CDR1 is SGHAT and CDR2 is FQNNGV. V was clipped by 1 base and J by 1 base, with 10 bases between them.

The CDR3 DNA sequence: TGTGCCAGCAGCTTCGCAGGGGGACGTGAAAAACTGTTTTTT. Protein sequence: CASSFAGGREKLFF. The rearrangement joins TRBV7-9 to TRBJ1-4; 7 nucleotides match TRBD1. This CDR3 region has 14 residues. After removal of 3 bases from V and 7 bases from J, the junction contained 5 bases not matched to a gene. The germline V gene encodes CDR1 SEHNR and CDR2 FQNEAQ (reference sequence). The variable domain in full, completed from reference TRBV7-9 and TRBJ1-4, reads DTGVSQNPRHKITKRGQNVTFRCDPISEHNRLYWYRQTLGQGPEFLTYFQNEAQLEKSRLLSDRFSAERPKGSFSTLEIQRTEQGDSAMYLCASSFAGGREKLFFGSGTQLSVL.

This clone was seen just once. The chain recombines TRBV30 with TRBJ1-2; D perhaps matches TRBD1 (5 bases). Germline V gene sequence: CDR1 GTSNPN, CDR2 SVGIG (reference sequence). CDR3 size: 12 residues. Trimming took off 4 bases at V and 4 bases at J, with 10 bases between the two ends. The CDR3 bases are TGTGCCTGGACGTTAGGGGTCTATGGCTACACCTTC. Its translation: CAWTLGVYGYTF.

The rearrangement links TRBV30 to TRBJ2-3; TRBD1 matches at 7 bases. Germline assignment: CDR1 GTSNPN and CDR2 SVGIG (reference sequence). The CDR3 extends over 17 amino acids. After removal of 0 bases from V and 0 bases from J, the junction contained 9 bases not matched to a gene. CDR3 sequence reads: CAWSVTGSLLSTDTQYF. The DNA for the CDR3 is TGTGCCTGGAGTGTGACAGGGTCTTTGTTGAGCACAGATACGCAGTATTTT.

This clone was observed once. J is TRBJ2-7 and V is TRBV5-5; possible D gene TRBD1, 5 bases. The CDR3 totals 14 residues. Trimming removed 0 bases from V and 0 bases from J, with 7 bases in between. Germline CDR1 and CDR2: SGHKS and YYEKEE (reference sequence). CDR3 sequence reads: CASSLGQHSYEQYF. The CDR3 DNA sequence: TGTGCCAGCAGCTTGGGACAGCACTCCTACGAGCAGTACTTC.